Included here is one T cell receptor (beta chain) sequence, with context. Clinicians diagnosed patients from clinical symptoms, serum thyroxine and TRAb, thyroid ultrasound and orbital computed tomography. The data were obtained in a study of T cells in Graves' hyperthyroidism and ophthalmopathy. The CDR3 spans 14 residues. Trimming cost V 8 bases and J 3 bases, with 19 bases left between them. Germline V CDR1 and CDR2: SQVTM, ANQGSEA. RNA transcripts gave rise to amplified TCR beta CDR3 regions. A set of HTBI primers served as the primers for a first-round RT-PCR of the TCR CDR3. TCRdb re-derived calls from the multiplex PCR reads in MiXCR, one entry per CDR3 protein. The sample includes a few hundred thousand distinct CDR3 sequences, roughly 46% of them seen just once.

The chain employs TRBV29-1 and TRBJ2-5, with D perhaps matching TRBD2 (7 bases). The clonotype was recovered from a woman under 30 with Graves' hyperthyroidism. The sequencing input was peripheral blood or thyroid tissue (not recorded which). The chain's CDR3 is CSHLRGAGEETQYF. CDR3 sequence (DNA): TGCAGCCACCTACGGGGGGCAGGGGAAGAGACCCAGTACTTC.